This passage covers 24 T cell receptor beta chains from one sample sequenced in a study of beta chain features in type 1 diabetes. For these receptors, no antigen is known. Study-wide points: Patients with Type 1 diabetes showed moderately but significantly shorter TCRB CDR3s in all four CD4+ subsets.

All of the isolated RNA was reverse transcribed, so expressed TCRB transcripts were sequenced. The data were produced by immunoSEQ multiplex PCR, yet TCRdb's version contains in-frame clones alone and is incomplete. The sample carries under 300,000 clones, approximately 11% recorded once. The material sequenced was naive CD4+ T cells from blood. The receptor set was obtained from a man younger than 40 with type 1 diabetes.

This clone was counted a few times. The chain recombines TRBV18 with TRBJ2-7; 9 bases match TRBD1. CDR1 is KGHSH and CDR2 is LQKENI in the germline V gene. The V segment lost 3 bases and the J segment 6 bases; nucleotides outside the gene matches: 9. The CDR3 contains 15 residues. In nucleotides, the CDR3 is TGTGCCAGCTCACCCAGAAGGACAGGGGTGGGCGAGCAGTACTTC. Translation: CASSPRRTGVGEQYF.

In its sample, this clone was seen a few times. The J gene is TRBJ2-3, the V gene TRBV7-2; 11 nucleotides line up with TRBD2. The CDR3 extends over 15 amino acids. The trim removed 1 base at V and 7 bases at J, leaving 4 bases unmatched. The V gene's germline CDR1 is SGHTA and CDR2 FQGNSA. The CDR3 loop is CASSLVAGGPYTQYF. The CDR3 bases are TGTGCCAGCAGCTTAGTAGCGGGGGGGCCGTATACGCAGTATTTT. The full variable domain, rest sourced from reference TRBV7-2 and TRBJ2-3, is GAGVSQSPSNKVTEKGKDVELRCDPISGHTALYWYRQSLGQGLEFLIYFQGNSAPDKSGLPSDRFSAERTGGSVSTLTIQRTQQEDSAVYLCASSLVAGGPYTQYFGPGTRLTVL.

This clone was counted between two and nine times. CDR3 sequence reads: CASRAGTGGRGDTQYF. CDR3 coding DNA: TGCGCCAGCAGAGCAGGGACAGGGGGCCGAGGAGATACGCAGTATTTT. The chain links TRBV4-3 to TRBJ2-3; 12 positions match TRBD1. Germline V gives CDR1 LGHNA, CDR2 YSLEER. The CDR3 length is 16 residues. V shed 6 bases and J 5 bases; nucleotides not matched to a gene: 9.

This clone was seen a handful of times. The CDR3 here is CASSSGLLSYEQYF. CDR3 nucleotides: TGTGCCAGCTCGTCGGGACTTCTATCCTACGAGCAGTACTTC. The gene calls are TRBV27 and TRBJ2-7; D is perhaps TRBD2 (6 bases). Deletions cut 8 bases from V and 1 base from J, with 15 bases between. This CDR3 is 14 amino acids long. Germline loops: CDR1 MNHEY, CDR2 SMNVEV (reference sequence).

The V gene is TRBV13, the J gene TRBJ2-7, with TRBD1 matching over 8 bases. CDR1 and CDR2 (germline): PRHDT, FYEKMQ (reference sequence). This CDR3 has 15 residues. Losses at the gene ends were 5 bases for V and 2 bases for J; bases not matched to a gene: 8. CDR3 residues: CASSTRGRGTYEQYF. CDR3 DNA sequence: TGTGCCAGCAGCACCAGGGGGCGCGGAACCTACGAGCAGTACTTC.

This clone showed up just a few times. The DNA for the CDR3 is TGTGCCAGCAGTCCCGCCGGGGTGTTGTCTGGAAACACCATATATTTT. It codes for CASSPAGVLSGNTIYF. J is TRBJ1-3 and V is TRBV27; D remains unclear. Germline V gene sequence: CDR1 MNHEY, CDR2 SMNVEV (reference sequence). Trimming took 5 bases from V and 1 from J, leaving 15 bases between them. The CDR3 covers 16 residues.

This clone was picked up a small number of times. The rearrangement uses TRBV28 and TRBJ1-1; a weak D match, TRBD1 (5 bases). Deletions cut 3 bases from V and 1 base from J, with 12 bases between. Germline CDR1 MDHEN, CDR2 SYDVKM. The CDR3 covers 15 residues. The chain's CDR3 is CASSLMGEGNTEAFF. The CDR3, as DNA: TGTGCCAGCAGTTTGATGGGGGAGGGGAACACTGAAGCTTTCTTT.

The chain uses TRBV2 and TRBJ1-6; TRBD1 might be the D (6 bases). Germline V gene sequence: CDR1 SNHLY, CDR2 FYNNEI. This CDR3 region has 13 residues. Trimming removed 7 bases at V and 7 bases at J, with 11 bases between. The CDR3 here is CASMGARNSPLHF. In DNA form, the CDR3 reads TGTGCCAGCATGGGGGCGAGGAATTCACCCCTCCACTTT.

This clone was observed a handful of times. The chain couples TRBV29-1 to TRBJ2-7, with 7 bases matching TRBD1. CDR3 length equals 13 residues. Germline V lookup: CDR1 SQVTM, CDR2 ANQGSEA. V lost 3 bases, J lost 3 bases, and 5 bases stayed unmatched. The chain's CDR3 is CSVDEGAGYEQYF. DNA of the CDR3: TGCAGCGTTGACGAGGGGGCGGGCTACGAGCAGTACTTC.

J is TRBJ1-2 and V is TRBV4-2; the D gene is possibly TRBD1 (5 bases). Trimming removed 4 bases at V and 4 bases at J, with 19 bases between. The CDR3 extends over 16 amino acids. The germline gives CDR1 LGHNA, CDR2 YNFKEQ. CDR3 amino acids: CASSLDPGEMFYGYTF. CDR3 coding DNA: TGTGCCAGCAGCCTAGACCCGGGGGAGATGTTCTATGGCTACACCTTC.

The J gene is TRBJ2-1, the V gene TRBV5-1; D remains ambiguous. The germline V gene has CDR1 SGHRS and CDR2 YFSETQ. The V gene lost 0 bases and the J gene lost 9 bases, with 4 bases spanning the gap. The CDR3 consists of 11 residues. The DNA of the CDR3 is TGCGCCAGCAGCTTGGTCGGTGAGCAGTTCTTC. This sequence encodes CASSLVGEQFF.

The CDR3 DNA follows: TGTGCCAGCAGGACGGGGGGCCAAGAGACCCAGTACTTC. Translating it yields CASRTGGQETQYF. The chain carries TRBV28 and TRBJ2-5; 7 bases match TRBD2. J was trimmed by 1 base and V by 6 bases; bases with no gene match: 2. The CDR3 loop spans 13 amino acids. Germline loops: CDR1 MDHEN, CDR2 SYDVKM.

This clone was counted a few times. The V gene is TRBV5-4, the J gene TRBJ2-5; TRBD1 matches at 9 bases. J gave up 5 bases and V 0 bases, and 5 bases lay outside the gene matches. The CDR3 is 15 amino acids. In germline, CDR1 is SGHNT, CDR2 YYREEE (reference sequence). The CDR3 protein is CASSLGGQGGETQYF. The CDR3 bases are TGTGCCAGCAGCTTGGGGGGACAGGGAGGGGAGACCCAGTACTTC. Full variable domain (remainder filled in from reference TRBV5-4 and TRBJ2-5): ETGVTQSPTHLIKTRGQQVTLRCSSQSGHNTVSWYQQALGQGPQFIFQYYREEENGRGNFPPRFSGLQFPNYSSELNVNALELDDSALYLCASSLGGQGGETQYFGPGTRLLVL.

The V call is TRBV30, the J call TRBJ2-2; possible D gene TRBD2, 6 bases. Trimming cost V 0 bases and J 0 bases, with 11 bases left between them. The CDR3 has 16 residues. Germline V gene data show CDR1 as GTSNPN and CDR2 as SVGIG (reference sequence). The CDR3 nucleotides are TGTGCCTGGAGTGTACGTCGGGGGACGAACACCGGGGAGCTGTTTTTT. It is translated as CAWSVRRGTNTGELFF.

This clone was picked up a small number of times. The chain is built from TRBV5-1 and TRBJ1-1; D remains ambiguous. Germline CDR1 SGHRS, CDR2 YFSETQ. The CDR3 contains 13 residues. V was trimmed by 2 bases and J by 5 bases, leaving 10 bases between them. The CDR3, as DNA: TGCGCCAGCAGCTTACACCGAGGGACTGAAGCTTTCTTT. Its protein is CASSLHRGTEAFF.

The CDR3 DNA is TGTGCCAGCAGCGTACAGGGGGACTCCTACAATGAGCAGTTCTTC. It encodes CASSVQGDSYNEQFF. The rearrangement links TRBV9 to TRBJ2-1; 7 bases are shared with TRBD1. This CDR3 contains 15 residues. Germline CDR1 reads SGDLS; CDR2 reads YYNGEE. The J segment lost 0 bases and the V segment lost 1 base, leaving 1 base of the junction unmatched.

The V gene is TRBV7-3, the J gene TRBJ2-2, with D possibly being TRBD1 (5 bases). Trimming removed 8 bases from V and 0 bases from J, with 7 bases in between. Per the germline V gene, CDR1 is SGHTA and CDR2 is FQGTGA. The CDR3 has 13 residues. The CDR3 region is CASAGPNTGELFF. The CDR3 nucleotides read TGTGCCAGCGCAGGGCCGAACACCGGGGAGCTGTTTTTT.

This clone was counted a few times. The chain recombines TRBV5-4 with TRBJ1-1; no clear D. V lost 3 bases to trimming and J lost 4 bases, with 13 bases between them. Germline V gene lookup returns CDR1 SGHNT and CDR2 YYREEE (reference sequence). The CDR3 is made up of 14 amino acids. CDR3 bases: TGTGCCAGCAGCTCTTACGGGAGGGCCACTGAAGCTTTCTTT. This encodes CASSSYGRATEAFF. The variable domain in full, with the rest retrieved from reference TRBV5-4 and TRBJ1-1, is ETGVTQSPTHLIKTRGQQVTLRCSSQSGHNTVSWYQQALGQGPQFIFQYYREEENGRGNFPPRFSGLQFPNYSSELNVNALELDDSALYLCASSSYGRATEAFFGQGTRLTVV.

There are a few counts of this clone. This sequence joins TRBV4-1 and TRBJ2-1; D call uncertain. CDR1 is MGHRA, CDR2 YSYEKL, per germline. The CDR3 totals 11 residues. Trimming left V 3 bases short and J 7 bases short, with 4 bases between. The CDR3 nucleotides are TGCGCCAGCAGCCAGCGAAATGAGCAGTTCTTC. It is translated as CASSQRNEQFF.

The CDR3 protein is CASRAGTQETQYF. Here the CDR3 DNA reads TGCGCCAGCAGGGCGGGGACCCAAGAGACCCAGTACTTC. V and J are TRBV5-1 and TRBJ2-5, with TRBD2 as a possible D gene (6 bases). The V end lost 5 bases, the J end lost 1 base, and 9 bases lay between the germline ends. CDR3 length: 13 amino acids. Germline V lookup: CDR1 SGHRS, CDR2 YFSETQ.

This rearrangement joins TRBV7-2 to TRBJ1-4; D call uncertain. Deletions cut 0 bases from V and 6 bases from J, with 8 bases between. CDR3 size: 14 residues. Germline V CDR1 and CDR2: SGHTA, FQGNSA. For the CDR3, the DNA is TGTGCCAGCAGCTTAGCTGGGCGGGATGAAAAACTGTTTTTT. Its protein product is CASSLAGRDEKLFF.

A few counts support this clone. This sequence joins TRBV25-1 and TRBJ1-5; D may be TRBD1 (6 bases). This CDR3 has 15 amino acids. The V end lost 1 base, the J end lost 5 bases, and 12 bases lay between the germline ends. Germline V lookup: CDR1 MGHDK, CDR2 SYGVNS. Here the CDR3 reads CASSEWQGPHQPQHF. The CDR3 nucleotides are TGTGCCAGCAGTGAATGGCAGGGGCCTCATCAGCCCCAGCATTTT. Full variable domain (outside the CDR3, taken from reference TRBV25-1 and TRBJ1-5): EADIYQTPRYLVIGTGKKITLECSQTMGHDKMYWYQQDPGMELHLIHYSYGVNSTEKGDLSSESTVSRIRTEHFPLTLESARPSHTSQYLCASSEWQGPHQPQHFGDGTRLSIL.

This clone was observed a few times. The chain links TRBV5-1 to TRBJ2-4; 9 nucleotides match TRBD1. CDR1 is SGHRS, CDR2 YFSETQ, per germline. CDR3 length: 16 amino acids. The J segment lost 1 base and the V segment lost 0 bases, leaving 2 bases of the junction unmatched. The CDR3 spells CASSLVGQGAKNIQYF. In DNA, the CDR3 is TGCGCCAGCAGCTTGGTTGGACAGGGGGCCAAAAACATTCAGTACTTC.

V usage is TRBV18 and J usage is TRBJ1-1; 7 positions match TRBD1. V was pared by 6 bases and J by 0 bases, with 13 bases of the junction left unmatched. Per germline, CDR1 KGHSH and CDR2 LQKENI. The CDR3 spans 17 residues. CDR3 coding DNA: TGTGCCAGCTCTCCTCGACAGGGCCTTAGGTTGAACACTGAAGCTTTCTTT. It yields the protein CASSPRQGLRLNTEAFF.